One and the same sample provided the 21 T cell receptor beta chains below, sequenced in a study of T cell responses to AZD1222 COVID-19 vaccine. The data were produced by immunoSEQ multiplex PCR, yet TCRdb's version contains in-frame clones alone and is incomplete. The table records about 88,000 clones, approximately 89% of them present only once. Sequencing was performed on peripheral blood, taken on day 0 of MenACWY control vaccination. These receptors all come from an adult in good health.

This rearrangement joins TRBV28 to TRBJ1-6; tentatively, D is TRBD1 (5 bases). Germline values: CDR1 MDHEN, CDR2 SYDVKM. V was trimmed by 4 bases and J by 12 bases, leaving 16 bases between them. The CDR3 loop spans 14 amino acids. CDR3 protein: CASSSPKAGQPLHF. The CDR3 nucleotides are TGTGCCAGCAGTTCTCCTAAGGCAGGGCAACCCCTCCACTTT.

The V call is TRBV18, the J call TRBJ2-3; 10 nucleotides agree with TRBD2. The CDR3 is 17 amino acids. V lost 3 bases and J lost 2; bases outside the gene matches: 8. The V gene's germline CDR1 is KGHSH and CDR2 LQKENI. The CDR3 sequence is CASSPLRTSGSTDTQYF. The CDR3 nucleotides are TGTGCCAGCTCACCCCTTCGGACTAGCGGTTCCACAGATACGCAGTATTTT. Together with reference TRBV18 and TRBJ2-3, the CDR3 gives the full variable domain: NAGVMQNPRHLVRRRGQEARLRCSPMKGHSHVYWYRQLPEEGLKFMVYLQKENIIDESGMPKERFSAEFPKEGPSILRIQQVVRGDSAAYFCASSPLRTSGSTDTQYFGPGTRLTVL.

This chain uses TRBV10-3 with TRBJ2-7, with D possibly matching TRBD1 (6 bases). Germline V gene data show CDR1 as ENHRY and CDR2 as SYGVKD. Between the trimmed V and J ends, which lost 10 bases and 5 bases, there was a span of 21 bases. The length of the CDR3 is 14 residues. The DNA for the CDR3 is TGTGCCACCTGTGTGGGGCTAGCAGGGGACGAGCAGTACTTC. Its translation is CATCVGLAGDEQYF.

The chain recombines TRBV10-1 with TRBJ1-5; TRBD1 matches at 9 bases. Unmatched junction bases numbered 9, after V lost 4 bases and J lost 5 bases. From germline, CDR1 is WNHNN and CDR2 SYGVQD (reference sequence). The CDR3 totals 16 residues. CDR3 in DNA: TGCGCCAGCAGTGGGGACAGGGAATCGGGCTATCAGCCCCAGCATTTT. This translates into CASSGDRESGYQPQHF.

The chain links TRBV2 to TRBJ2-4, with D hard to call. The CDR3 sequence is 14 residues long. Per germline, CDR1 SNHLY and CDR2 FYNNEI. Trimming shortened V by 2 bases and J by 7 bases, and 12 bases separated the two germline ends. CDR3 amino acids: CASSEMGSANIQYF. CDR3 nucleotide sequence: TGTGCCAGCAGTGAAATGGGGTCGGCGAACATTCAGTACTTC.

This chain joins TRBV6-2 or TRBV6-3 and TRBJ2-7, with D hard to call. CDR1 MNHEY and CDR2 SVGEGT come from the germline V gene. CDR3 length: 14 residues. V lost 5 bases, J lost 1 base, and 12 bases lay in between. The DNA of the CDR3 is TGTGCCAGCAGTATCATGGACGGTTCCTACGAGCAGTACTTC. Protein sequence: CASSIMDGSYEQYF.

The chain is built from TRBV23-1 and TRBJ1-6, with a weak D call TRBD1 (6 bases). TRBV23-1 is recorded as an ORF, its role being uncertain. V gave up 3 bases and J gave up 7 bases, with 16 bases separating them. CDR3 size: 16 residues. In nucleotides, the CDR3 is TGCGCCAGCAGTCAGCCATTCCGGGACAAGAATTCACCCCTCCACTTT. Residues: CASSQPFRDKNSPLHF.

The rearrangement uses TRBV7-9 and TRBJ2-1; 8 bases fit TRBD2. J lost 7 bases, V lost 5 bases, and 10 bases had no gene match. The CDR3 runs to 15 residues. Germline lookup yields CDR1 SEHNR and CDR2 FQNEAQ (reference sequence). CDR3 protein: CASSPGLGDVNEQFF. As DNA, the CDR3 is TGTGCCAGCAGCCCGGGACTAGGGGACGTTAATGAGCAGTTCTTC.

The gene calls are TRBV5-1 and TRBJ1-4; D is undetermined. Trimming took 0 bases from V and 6 from J, leaving 12 bases between them. There are 15 residues in the CDR3. Germline V gene lookup returns CDR1 SGHRS and CDR2 YFSETQ. The CDR3 DNA sequence: TGCGCCAGCAGCTTGGAGGCAGTTACCCATGAAAAACTGTTTTTT. Translated, it gives CASSLEAVTHEKLFF.

This clone was seen a single time. The CDR3 coding sequence is TGTGCCAGTAGCCTAACCCGACTAGCGGTGACAGATACGCAGTATTTT. Its translation is CASSLTRLAVTDTQYF. V is TRBV19 and J is TRBJ2-3, with 9 bases identical to TRBD2. This CDR3 spans 16 amino acids. The germline CDR1 and CDR2 sequences are LNHDA and SQIVND (reference sequence). The junction had 10 bases not matched to a gene; V was cut back by 6 bases and J by 3 bases.

The chain uses TRBV19 and TRBJ2-7; D may match TRBD1 or TRBD2 (6 bases each). CDR3 length: 13 residues. Trimming took off 2 bases at V and 4 bases at J, with 9 bases between the two ends. The V gene's germline CDR1 is LNHDA and CDR2 SQIVND (reference sequence). CDR3 bases: TGTGCCAGTAGTATAAAGGGGGGATACGAGCAGTACTTC. Translating gives CASSIKGGYEQYF.

The chain employs TRBV5-1 and TRBJ2-3; tentative D call: TRBD2 (5 bases). The CDR3 loop spans 14 amino acids. V was cut by 4 bases and J by 3 bases, with 12 bases left in between. Germline CDR1 SGHRS, CDR2 YFSETQ. CDR3: CASSIATGTDTQYF. The CDR3 nucleotides are TGCGCCAGCAGCATAGCGACGGGAACAGATACGCAGTATTTT.

The chain carries TRBV6-5 and TRBJ1-3; D remains ambiguous. Germline V gene data show CDR1 as MNHEY and CDR2 as SVGAGI. Between the trimmed V and J ends, which lost 5 bases and 4 bases, there was a span of 9 bases. The CDR3 has 13 residues. CDR3 DNA sequence: TGTGCCAGCAGTCCTGCCCGAGGAAACACCATATATTTT. It codes for CASSPARGNTIYF.

This clone was seen a single time. The chain employs TRBV6-2 or TRBV6-3 and TRBJ2-3; no firm D call. V was pared by 5 bases and J by 2 bases, with 11 bases between. CDR1 and CDR2 (germline): MNHEY, SVGEGT. CDR3 length equals 14 residues. Written as DNA, the CDR3 is TGTGCCAGCAGTCCCAGTGCCGACACAGATACGCAGTATTTT. The encoded protein is CASSPSADTDTQYF.

The chain recombines TRBV7-2 with TRBJ2-1, with 10 bases matching TRBD2. The CDR3 is 15 amino acids. Per the germline V gene, CDR1 is SGHTA and CDR2 is FQGNSA. J was trimmed by 7 bases and V by 5 bases; bases with no gene match: 8. CDR3: CASSRERGGGNEQFF. The CDR3 region has the DNA TGTGCCAGCAGCAGAGAGCGGGGGGGCGGAAATGAGCAGTTCTTC.

The chain couples TRBV9 to TRBJ2-3; unclear D gene. Germline V gene sequence: CDR1 SGDLS, CDR2 YYNGEE. The CDR3 length is 15 residues. V lost 0 bases and J lost 4, with 12 bases in between. Here the CDR3 reads CASSVDGRWADTQYF. In DNA, the CDR3 is TGTGCCAGCAGCGTAGACGGCAGGTGGGCAGATACGCAGTATTTT. Full variable domain (outside the CDR3, taken from reference TRBV9 and TRBJ2-3): DSGVTQTPKHLITATGQRVTLRCSPRSGDLSVYWYQQSLDQGLQFLIQYYNGEERAKGNILERFSAQQFPDLHSELNLSSLELGDSALYFCASSVDGRWADTQYFGPGTRLTVL.

The chain joins TRBV27 to TRBJ2-7, with 8 nucleotides matching TRBD2. V lost 5 bases to trimming and J lost 1 base; unmatched junction nucleotides: 16. Germline V gives CDR1 MNHEY, CDR2 SMNVEV (reference sequence). The CDR3 has 18 residues. CDR3 nucleotides: TGTGCCAGCAGTCCCCGAGTAGCGGGACGGTTAGGGTCCTACGAGCAGTACTTC. Protein: CASSPRVAGRLGSYEQYF.

The genes are TRBV6-5 and TRBJ1-4, with TRBD1 matching over 7 bases. Germline CDR1 reads MNHEY; CDR2 reads SVGAGI. V trimming: 6 bases; J trimming: 8 bases; junction bases outside the gene matches: 9. CDR3 size: 14 residues. CDR3 region: CASRRGGSGEKLFF. The CDR3 DNA reads as TGTGCCAGCAGACGAGGGGGCTCAGGGGAAAAACTGTTTTTT.

V and J are TRBV18 and TRBJ2-1; unclear D gene. The CDR3 covers 13 residues. Germline V gives CDR1 KGHSH, CDR2 LQKENI. With 0 bases removed from V and 6 bases from J, the gap between germline ends came to 6 bases. CDR3 sequence: CASSPPVTNEQFF. Written as DNA, the CDR3 is TGTGCCAGCTCACCACCGGTCACCAATGAGCAGTTCTTC.

The chain combines TRBV18 with TRBJ1-3, with D unresolved. CDR3 length equals 18 residues. CDR1 is KGHSH, CDR2 LQKENI, per germline. Trimming took off 0 bases at V and 0 bases at J, with 15 bases between the two ends. CDR3 bases: TGTGCCAGCTCACCACCTTCGCTGGAGGTTGTCTCTGGAAACACCATATATTTT. Translated: CASSPPSLEVVSGNTIYF. Using reference TRBV18 and TRBJ1-3 for the parts outside the CDR3, the full variable domain is NAGVMQNPRHLVRRRGQEARLRCSPMKGHSHVYWYRQLPEEGLKFMVYLQKENIIDESGMPKERFSAEFPKEGPSILRIQQVVRGDSAAYFCASSPPSLEVVSGNTIYFGEGSWLTVV.

This sequence joins TRBV6-2 or TRBV6-3 and TRBJ1-6; D perhaps matches TRBD1 (5 bases). The CDR3 spans 17 residues. Deletions cut 6 bases from V and 0 bases from J, with 15 bases between. Per the germline V gene, CDR1 is MNHEY and CDR2 is SVGEGT. The chain's CDR3 is CASSRTWDDSYNSPLHF. The DNA for the CDR3 is TGTGCCAGCAGCCGGACATGGGACGACTCCTATAATTCACCCCTCCACTTT.